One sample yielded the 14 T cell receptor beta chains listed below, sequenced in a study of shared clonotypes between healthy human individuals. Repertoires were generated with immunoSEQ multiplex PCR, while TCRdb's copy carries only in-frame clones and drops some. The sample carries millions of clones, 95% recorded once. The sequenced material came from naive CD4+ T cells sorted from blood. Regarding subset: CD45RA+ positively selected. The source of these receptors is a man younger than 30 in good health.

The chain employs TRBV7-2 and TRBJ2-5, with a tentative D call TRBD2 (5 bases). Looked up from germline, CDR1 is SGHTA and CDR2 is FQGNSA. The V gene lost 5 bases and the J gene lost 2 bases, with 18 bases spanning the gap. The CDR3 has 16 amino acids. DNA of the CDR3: TGTGCCAGCAGCAAAGCGGTGACCCCGGGACAAGAGACCCAGTACTTC. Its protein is CASSKAVTPGQETQYF.

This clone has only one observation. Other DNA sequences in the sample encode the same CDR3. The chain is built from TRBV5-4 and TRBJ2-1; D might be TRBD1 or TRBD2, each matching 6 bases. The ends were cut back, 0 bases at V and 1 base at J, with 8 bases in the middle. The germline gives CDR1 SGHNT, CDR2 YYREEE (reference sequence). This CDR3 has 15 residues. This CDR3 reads CASSLEGGSYNEQFF. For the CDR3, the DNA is TGTGCCAGCAGCTTGGAGGGGGGTTCCTACAATGAGCAGTTCTTC.

CDR3 nucleotide sequence: TGTGCCATCAGTAGCTCAGGGAGCCATCAGCCCCAGCATTTT. It yields the protein CAISSSGSHQPQHF. The chain carries TRBV10-3 and TRBJ1-5; tentative D call: TRBD1 (5 bases). CDR1 and CDR2 from the germline V gene are ENHRY and SYGVKD. With 5 bases removed from V and 5 bases from J, the gap between germline ends came to 13 bases. The CDR3 runs 14 residues.

CDR3 protein: CATRDRAFTDTQYF. The CDR3 DNA is TGTGCCACCCGGGACAGGGCTTTCACAGATACGCAGTATTTT. V is TRBV10-3 and J is TRBJ2-3; 9 bases match TRBD1. This CDR3 comprises 14 residues. Germline V CDR1 and CDR2: ENHRY, SYGVKD. With V trimmed by 10 bases and J by 2 bases, 7 bases remained unmatched.

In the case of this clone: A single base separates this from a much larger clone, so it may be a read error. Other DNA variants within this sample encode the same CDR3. This CDR3 is CASSYSRGTDTQYF. Here the CDR3 DNA reads TGTGCCAGCAGTTACTCCCGGGGCACAGATACGCAGTATTTC. This chain joins TRBV27 and TRBJ2-3; D assignment may be TRBD1 or TRBD2 (5 bases each). This CDR3 has 14 residues. CDR1 MNHEY and CDR2 SMNVEV come from the germline V gene (reference sequence).

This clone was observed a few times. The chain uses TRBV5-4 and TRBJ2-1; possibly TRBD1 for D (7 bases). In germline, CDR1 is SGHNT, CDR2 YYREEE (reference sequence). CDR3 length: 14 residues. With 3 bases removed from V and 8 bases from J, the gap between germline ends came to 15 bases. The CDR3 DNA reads TGTGCCAGCAGCTCCCAGGGGGGCCGGGATGAGCAGTTCTTC. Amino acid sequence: CASSSQGGRDEQFF.

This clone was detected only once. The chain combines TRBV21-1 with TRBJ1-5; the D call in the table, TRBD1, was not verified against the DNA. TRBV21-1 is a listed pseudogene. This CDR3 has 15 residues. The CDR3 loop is CASSKVPGTNQPQHF. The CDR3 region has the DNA TGTGCCAGCAGCAAAGTACCAGGGACAAATCAGCCCCAGCATTTT.

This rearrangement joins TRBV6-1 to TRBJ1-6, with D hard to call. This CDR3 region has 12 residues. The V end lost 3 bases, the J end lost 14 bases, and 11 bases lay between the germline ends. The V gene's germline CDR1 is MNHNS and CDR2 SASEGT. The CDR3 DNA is TGTGCCAGCAGTGATGGACGGTCAGCCCTCCACTTT. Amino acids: CASSDGRSALHF.

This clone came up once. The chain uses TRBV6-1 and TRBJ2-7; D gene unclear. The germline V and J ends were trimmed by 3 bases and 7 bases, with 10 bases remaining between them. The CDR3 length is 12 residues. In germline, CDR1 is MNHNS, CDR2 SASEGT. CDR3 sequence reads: CASSDLRVEQYF. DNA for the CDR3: TGTGCCAGCAGTGATCTAAGGGTGGAGCAGTACTTC.

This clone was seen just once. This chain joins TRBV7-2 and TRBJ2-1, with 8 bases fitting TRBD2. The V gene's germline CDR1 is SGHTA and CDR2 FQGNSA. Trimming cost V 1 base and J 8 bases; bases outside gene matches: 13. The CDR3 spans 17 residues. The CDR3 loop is CASSLELLSGSLYEQFF. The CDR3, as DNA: TGTGCCAGCAGCTTAGAACTTCTGAGCGGGAGTTTGTATGAGCAGTTCTTC.

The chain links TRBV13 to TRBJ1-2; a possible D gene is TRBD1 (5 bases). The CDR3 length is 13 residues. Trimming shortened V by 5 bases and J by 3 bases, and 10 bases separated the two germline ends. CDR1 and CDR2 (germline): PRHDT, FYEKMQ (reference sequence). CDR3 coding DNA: TGTGCCAGCAGCCTCGGGGGAGACTATGGCTACACCTTC. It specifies CASSLGGDYGYTF.

The CDR3 nucleotides are TGTGCCAGCATAGAGACTAGCGGGAGAAACGAGCAGTACTTC. The encoded protein is CASIETSGRNEQYF. The gene calls are TRBV6-5 and TRBJ2-7; 12 bases match TRBD2. This CDR3 has 14 residues. The germline V gene has CDR1 MNHEY and CDR2 SVGAGI. J gave up 5 bases and V 7 bases, and 6 bases lay outside the gene matches.

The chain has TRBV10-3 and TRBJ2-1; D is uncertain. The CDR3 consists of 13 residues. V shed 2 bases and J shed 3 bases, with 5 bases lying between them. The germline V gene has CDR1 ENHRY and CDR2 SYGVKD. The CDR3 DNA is TGTGCCATCAGTGAGGTCGGCTACAATGAGCAGTTCTTC. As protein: CAISEVGYNEQFF.

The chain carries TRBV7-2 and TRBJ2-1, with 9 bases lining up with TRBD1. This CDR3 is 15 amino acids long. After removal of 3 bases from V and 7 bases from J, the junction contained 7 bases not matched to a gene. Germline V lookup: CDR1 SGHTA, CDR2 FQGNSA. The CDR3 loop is CASSLSGTGTNEQFF. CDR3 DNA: TGTGCCAGCAGCTTGTCCGGGACAGGGACGAATGAGCAGTTCTTC.